This T cell receptor (beta chain) was recovered during a study of Graves' ophthalmopathy and Graves' hyperthyroidism. Findings of the study overall: Blood was where most expanded thyroid clonotypes above 0.001 frequency also turned up. A model built from 13 signatures distinguished ophthalmopathy from stable hyperthyroidism with approximately 88% sensitivity and 70% to 84% specificity.

This clonotype was detected ten times or more. Its antigen is not identified. Stable hyperthyroid donors showed no ophthalmopathy during 18 months follow-up. A volume of 8 to 10 ml of fresh peripheral blood supplied the PBMCs. V lost 11 bases, J lost 5 bases, and 10 bases stayed unmatched. The CDR3 consists of 13 residues. Looked up from germline, CDR1 is MNHEY and CDR2 is SVGAGI. RNA transcripts yielded amplified TCR beta CDR3 regions. Second-round multiplex PCR came after first-round RT-PCR with HTBI primers. One entry per CDR3 protein results from TCRdb running MiXCR on the multiplex PCR reads. The sample carries a few hundred thousand distinct CDR3 sequences, about 18% recorded once.

This sequence originates from an adult woman with stable Graves' hyperthyroidism. The sequenced sample was peripheral blood. The chain links TRBV6-5 to TRBJ1-2; 8 bases match TRBD1. CDR3 sequence (DNA): TGTGCCGTAACCAGGGGGCTGCGGTATGGCTACACCTTC. Protein sequence: CAVTRGLRYGYTF.